This T cell receptor beta chain was observed in a study of blood T cell repertoires in COVID-19. The overall study: Spain, Italy and the United States supplied samples that represented acute and convalescent COVID-19. The cDNA or gDNA used as material had been derived from T cells, B-cell-depleted T cells, or PBMCs.

The CDR3 spans 15 residues. Per the germline V gene, CDR1 is SGHDT and CDR2 is YYEEEE. Deletions cut 2 bases from V and 0 bases from J, with 6 bases between. Per the authors' pipeline: Cell counts per sample came from amplifying reference gene primers. Sequencing was performed with immunoSEQ multiplex PCR; in TCRdb, only in-frame clones are kept and a portion is missing. Clonal size and the V and J genes are those of that table, whereas D and trimming came from the DNA. The data hold about 66,000 clones, with around 77% observed a single time. The V gene is TRBV5-6, the J gene TRBJ2-6; a weak D match, TRBD1 (6 bases). Sequenced sample: peripheral blood. The TCR originated in a human donor in a cohort sampled during active COVID-19. The CDR3 nucleotides are TGTGCCAGCAGCTTCAGGGGCTCTGGGGCCAACGTCCTGACTTTC. This encodes CASSFRGSGANVLTF.